This record concerns one T cell receptor (beta chain) sequence. What it binds is unknown. The sample belongs to a study of T cell repertoires in cytomegalovirus infection. TCRdb processed the reads anew with MiXCR; each CDR3 protein has one entry. The sample records some 700,000 distinct CDR3 sequences, roughly 33% being singletons. Sequencing was performed on cultured PBMCs, taken from culture after CMV antigen stimulation. This receptor was identified in a human donor in good health (CMV status not recorded). Some clones in this sample may be carry-over from other donors' samples.

Here the CDR3 DNA reads TGTGCCAGCAAAAGGACTAGCGGGAGCTACGAGCAGTACTTC. It specifies CASKRTSGSYEQYF. The chain employs TRBV27 and TRBJ2-7; TRBD2 aligns across 13 bases. This CDR3 has 14 amino acids. The V and J ends lost 7 bases and 3 bases, in that order; junction bases with no gene match: 3. Germline assignment: CDR1 MNHEY and CDR2 SMNVEV (reference sequence).